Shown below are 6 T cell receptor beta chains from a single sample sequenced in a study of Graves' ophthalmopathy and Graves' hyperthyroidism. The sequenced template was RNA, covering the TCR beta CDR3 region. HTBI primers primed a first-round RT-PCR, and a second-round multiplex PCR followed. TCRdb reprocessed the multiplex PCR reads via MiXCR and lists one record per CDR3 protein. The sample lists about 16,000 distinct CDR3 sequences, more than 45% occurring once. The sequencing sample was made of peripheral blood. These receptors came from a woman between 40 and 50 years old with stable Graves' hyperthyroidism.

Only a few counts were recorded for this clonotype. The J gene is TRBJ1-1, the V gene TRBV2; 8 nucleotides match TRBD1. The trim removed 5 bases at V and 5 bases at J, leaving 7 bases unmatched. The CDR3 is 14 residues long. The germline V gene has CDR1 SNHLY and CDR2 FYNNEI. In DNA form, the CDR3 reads TGTGCCAGCAGTAAACGGACAGGGAGGACTGAAGCTTTCTTT. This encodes CASSKRTGRTEAFF.

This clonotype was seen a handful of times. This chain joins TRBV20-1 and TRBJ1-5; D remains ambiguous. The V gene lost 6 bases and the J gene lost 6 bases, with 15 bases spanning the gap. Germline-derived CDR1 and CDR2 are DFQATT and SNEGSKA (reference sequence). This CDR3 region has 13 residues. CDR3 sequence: CSASGWVGQPQHF. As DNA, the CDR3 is TGCAGTGCATCCGGGTGGGTCGGTCAGCCCCAGCATTTT.

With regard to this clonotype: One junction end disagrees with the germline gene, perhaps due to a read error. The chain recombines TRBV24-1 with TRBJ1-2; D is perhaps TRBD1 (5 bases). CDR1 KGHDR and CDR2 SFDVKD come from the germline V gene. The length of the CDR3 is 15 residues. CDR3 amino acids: CASSYWQGLDYGYTF. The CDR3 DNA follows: TGTGCCAGCAGTTACTGGCAGGGACTAGATTATGGCTACACCTTC.

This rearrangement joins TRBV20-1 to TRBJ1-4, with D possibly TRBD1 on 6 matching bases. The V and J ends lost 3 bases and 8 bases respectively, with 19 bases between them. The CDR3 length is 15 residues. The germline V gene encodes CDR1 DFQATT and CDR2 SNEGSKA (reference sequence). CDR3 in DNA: TGCAGTGCTAGGGTGGGCGGGGGGCTAGGGGAAAAACTGTTTTTT. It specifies CSARVGGGLGEKLFF.

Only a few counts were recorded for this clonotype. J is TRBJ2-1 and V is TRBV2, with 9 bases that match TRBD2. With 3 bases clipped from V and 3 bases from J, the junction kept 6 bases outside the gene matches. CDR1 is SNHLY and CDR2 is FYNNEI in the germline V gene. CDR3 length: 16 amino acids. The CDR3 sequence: CASSEVRLAVYNEQFF. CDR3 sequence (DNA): TGTGCCAGCAGTGAGGTCCGACTAGCGGTCTACAATGAGCAGTTCTTC.

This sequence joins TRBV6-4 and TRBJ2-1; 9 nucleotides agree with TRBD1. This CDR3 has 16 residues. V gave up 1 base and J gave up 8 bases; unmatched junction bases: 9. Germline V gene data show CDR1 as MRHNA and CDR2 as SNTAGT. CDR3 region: CASSDLGQGGVDEQFF. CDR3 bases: TGTGCCAGCAGTGACTTGGGACAGGGTGGGGTGGATGAGCAGTTCTTC.